These 23 T cell receptor beta chains came from one sample sequenced in a study of identical twins. TCRdb fed the 5' RACE reads into MiXCR, producing one record per CDR3 protein. The sample includes under 300,000 distinct CDR3 sequences, 9.5% to 15% of them seen just once. These data are also associated with another study on yellow fever vaccine responses in identical twins.

The sample taken for sequencing was memory (CD45RO+) T cells sorted from blood. These receptors were obtained from a woman aged 18-29 years in good health.

This clonotype was seen ten or more times. This chain links TRBV9 with TRBJ2-5, with 7 bases aligning to TRBD1. V dropped 0 bases and J dropped 5; count of bases not matched to a gene: 7. Germline loops: CDR1 SGDLS, CDR2 YYNGEE. The CDR3 runs 15 residues. CDR3 DNA: TGTGCCAGCAGCGTAGATGGGACAGTCCGTGAGACCCAGTACTTC. It encodes CASSVDGTVRETQYF.

This clonotype was counted a few times. The chain carries TRBV20-1 and TRBJ2-5; a weak D match, TRBD2 (7 bases). V was cut by 7 bases and J by 2 bases, with 20 bases left in between. Germline loops: CDR1 DFQATT, CDR2 SNEGSKA (reference sequence). The CDR3 covers 15 residues. Written as DNA, the CDR3 is TGCAGTGTTATGGGGGCGGGAGTAGGGCAAGAGACCCAGTACTTC. Translated, it gives CSVMGAGVGQETQYF.

In this sample, this clonotype turned up many times. The chain couples TRBV6-2 or TRBV6-3 to TRBJ2-1, with D possibly matching TRBD2 (7 bases). CDR1 and CDR2 (germline): MNHEY, SVGEGT. The CDR3 runs 18 residues. V was pared by 2 bases and J by 2 bases, with 19 bases between. In DNA form, the CDR3 reads TGTGCCAGCAGTTACAAGATAGAGGGGGGGCGCCCCTACAATGAGCAGTTCTTC. This codes for CASSYKIEGGRPYNEQFF.

This clonotype was counted a few times. The V and J genes are TRBV4-1 and TRBJ2-2, with 8 bases identical to TRBD2. This CDR3 has 15 amino acids. Trimming cost V 2 bases and J 7 bases; bases outside gene matches: 6. Germline CDR1 is MGHRA and CDR2 is YSYEKL. CDR3 loop: CASSQNDREGGELFF. The DNA for the CDR3 is TGCGCCAGCAGCCAAAACGATCGGGAGGGCGGGGAGCTGTTTTTT.

This chain uses TRBV6-2 or TRBV6-3 with TRBJ1-1, with 9 bases that match TRBD1. Germline V CDR1 and CDR2: MNHEY, SVGEGT. This CDR3 has 16 residues. The V and J ends lost 2 bases and 2 bases, in that order; junction bases with no gene match: 6. The CDR3 DNA sequence: TGTGCCAGCAGTTACGCAGGGACAGGGCGCAACACTGAAGCTTTCTTT. Translated: CASSYAGTGRNTEAFF.

This clonotype was picked up a small number of times. V gene TRBV6-2 or TRBV6-3 combines with J gene TRBJ2-6; D is unresolved. The CDR3 is 14 residues long. Germline loops: CDR1 MNHEY, CDR2 SVGEGT. V lost 5 bases, J lost 2 bases, and 7 bases lay in between. This CDR3 reads CASSTIAGANVLTF. Here the CDR3 DNA reads TGTGCCAGCAGTACGATCGCTGGGGCCAACGTCCTGACTTTC.

This clonotype has a count of ten or more. V is TRBV6-1 and J is TRBJ1-5; D remains unclear. Trimming pared 2 bases from V and 0 bases from J, leaving 5 bases between. The germline gives CDR1 MNHNS, CDR2 SASEGT. This CDR3 is 14 amino acids long. CDR3 bases: TGTGCCAGCAGTGAATCCCATAGCAATCAGCCCCAGCATTTT. Amino acid sequence: CASSESHSNQPQHF.

This clonotype occurred many times. This chain connects TRBV3-1 to TRBJ1-5; D remains ambiguous. Between the trimmed V and J ends, which lost 2 bases and 4 bases, there was a span of 9 bases. The CDR3 totals 14 residues. Germline V gene data show CDR1 as LGHDT and CDR2 as YNNKEL (reference sequence). This chain's CDR3 is CASSQNLWNQPQHF. The CDR3 DNA reads TGTGCCAGCAGCCAAAATCTGTGGAATCAGCCCCAGCATTTT.

The rearrangement joins TRBV11-2 to TRBJ2-7; D may correspond to TRBD1 or TRBD2 (5 bases each). From germline, CDR1 is SGHAT and CDR2 FQNNGV. Trimming removed 3 bases at V and 7 bases at J, with 13 bases between. The CDR3 is 13 amino acids. DNA for the CDR3: TGTGCCAGCAGCTTCGAGCGAGGGGTAGAGCAGTACTTC. Protein sequence: CASSFERGVEQYF.

This clonotype was detected a few times. The chain uses TRBV7-2 and TRBJ2-7; a possible D gene is TRBD1 (5 bases). From germline, CDR1 is SGHTA and CDR2 FQGNSA. The CDR3 spans 14 residues. V gave up 5 bases and J gave up 3 bases, with 14 bases separating them. The CDR3 region is CASSPRQLYYEQYF. The CDR3 DNA is TGTGCCAGCAGCCCACGACAGCTCTACTACGAGCAGTACTTC.

This chain joins TRBV20-1 and TRBJ2-1; possibly TRBD2 for D (6 bases). The V and J ends lost 7 bases and 8 bases respectively, with 24 bases between them. CDR1 is DFQATT and CDR2 is SNEGSKA in the germline V gene (reference sequence). CDR3 size: 15 residues. CDR3 sequence reads: CSGTDNQRALHEQFF. The CDR3 DNA reads as TGCAGTGGAACCGACAACCAGCGGGCCTTACATGAGCAGTTCTTC.

This chain uses TRBV30 with TRBJ2-1, with D unclear. From germline, CDR1 is GTSNPN and CDR2 SVGIG (reference sequence). The CDR3 totals 11 residues. V was trimmed by 3 bases and J by 9 bases, leaving 9 bases between them. The CDR3 here is CAWRGLGEQFF. The CDR3, as DNA: TGTGCCTGGAGGGGTCTAGGTGAGCAGTTCTTC.

This clonotype was seen a few times. This rearrangement joins TRBV5-1 to TRBJ2-3; 8 bases fit TRBD1. The CDR3 runs 16 residues. Germline V CDR1 and CDR2: SGHRS, YFSETQ. The junction had 5 bases not matched to a gene; V was cut back by 0 bases and J by 2 bases. The CDR3 coding sequence is TGCGCCAGCAGCTTGGCAAGGACAGGGAACACAGATACGCAGTATTTT. Protein sequence: CASSLARTGNTDTQYF. Looking up the rest from reference TRBV5-1 and TRBJ2-3 gives the full variable domain: KAGVTQTPRYLIKTRGQQVTLSCSPISGHRSVSWYQQTPGQGLQFLFEYFSETQRNKGNFPGRFSGRQFSNSRSEMNVSTLELGDSALYLCASSLARTGNTDTQYFGPGTRLTVL.

The chain recombines TRBV5-1 with TRBJ1-6; the D gene is possibly TRBD1 (6 bases). Germline assignment: CDR1 SGHRS and CDR2 YFSETQ. There are 13 residues in the CDR3. Trimming removed 4 bases at V and 10 bases at J, with 12 bases between. The CDR3 is CASSTQGYSPLHF. In DNA, the CDR3 is TGCGCCAGCAGCACCCAGGGGTACTCACCCCTCCACTTT. Looking up the rest from reference TRBV5-1 and TRBJ1-6 gives the full variable domain: KAGVTQTPRYLIKTRGQQVTLSCSPISGHRSVSWYQQTPGQGLQFLFEYFSETQRNKGNFPGRFSGRQFSNSRSEMNVSTLELGDSALYLCASSTQGYSPLHFGNGTRLTVT.

This CDR3 reads CSVLAGGAETQYF. CDR3 in DNA: TGCAGCGTGCTAGCGGGAGGGGCAGAGACCCAGTACTTC. The rearrangement links TRBV29-1 to TRBJ2-5; 12 bases align to TRBD2. Germline V gene data show CDR1 as SQVTM and CDR2 as ANQGSEA. The CDR3 is made up of 13 amino acids. V lost 6 bases, J lost 4 bases, and 3 bases stayed unmatched.

The chain has TRBV19 and TRBJ2-1, with 10 positions matching TRBD1. J gave up 6 bases and V 1 base, and 0 bases lay outside the gene matches. Germline V gives CDR1 LNHDA, CDR2 SQIVND (reference sequence). The CDR3 totals 14 residues. The CDR3 bases are TGTGCCAGTAGTATAGGGACAGGGGGCAATGAGCAGTTCTTC. Its protein is CASSIGTGGNEQFF.

This clonotype was counted only a few times. The gene calls are TRBV14 and TRBJ1-1; D uncertain. The V gene's germline CDR1 is SGHDN and CDR2 FVKESK. The CDR3 loop spans 15 amino acids. Trimming stripped 1 base from V and 5 bases from J, with 14 bases between. Written as DNA, the CDR3 is TGTGCCAGCAGCCAAGTCGTAGGTTTTCGTACTGAAGCTTTCTTT. Protein: CASSQVVGFRTEAFF.

This clonotype has more than one count but fewer than ten. This chain uses TRBV7-2 with TRBJ2-5, with TRBD2 matching over 7 bases. The ends lost 4 bases at V and 0 bases at J; junction bases unmatched: 5. The germline V gene encodes CDR1 SGHTA and CDR2 FQGNSA. The CDR3 runs to 15 residues. The CDR3 reads CASSSSLAYQETQYF. As DNA, the CDR3 is TGTGCCAGCAGCTCGTCACTAGCGTACCAAGAGACCCAGTACTTC.

The CDR3 DNA follows: TGTGCCAGCAGCTTACCCGGGTCCGGCTCCTACGAGCAGTACTTC. Encoded protein: CASSLPGSGSYEQYF. The chain has TRBV7-6 and TRBJ2-7; the D is unclear. Germline CDR1 is SGHVS and CDR2 is FNYEAQ. The CDR3 consists of 15 residues. V lost 2 bases, J lost 0 bases, and 11 bases lay in between.

The V and J genes are TRBV11-2 and TRBJ2-1; possibly TRBD1 or TRBD2 for D (5 bases each). Germline V gives CDR1 SGHAT, CDR2 FQNNGV. Trimming stripped 1 base from V and 8 bases from J, with 15 bases between. The CDR3 contains 15 residues. The CDR3 is CASSLGQRGFDEQFF. CDR3 coding DNA: TGTGCCAGCAGCTTAGGGCAGAGGGGTTTCGATGAGCAGTTCTTC.

This clonotype was seen many times. This sequence joins TRBV6-4 and TRBJ1-1; the D gene is possibly TRBD1 (5 bases). CDR3 length equals 13 residues. Germline-derived CDR1 and CDR2 are MRHNA and SNTAGT. The ends were cut back, 4 bases at V and 5 bases at J, with 11 bases in the middle. In DNA form, the CDR3 reads TGTGCCAGCAGTGCCAGGGAAGGGACTGAAGCTTTCTTT. This gives the protein CASSAREGTEAFF.

This clonotype was seen only a few times. V gene TRBV20-1 combines with J gene TRBJ2-1; D not resolved. The CDR3 extends over 15 amino acids. The germline V and J ends were trimmed by 3 bases and 1 base, with 13 bases remaining between them. CDR1 DFQATT and CDR2 SNEGSKA come from the germline V gene (reference sequence). In nucleotides, the CDR3 is TGCAGTGCTAGTGACTCCGTGGGATCCTACAATGAGCAGTTCTTC. It yields the protein CSASDSVGSYNEQFF.

There are a few counts of this clonotype. The V gene is TRBV3-1, the J gene TRBJ2-1; weak D call: TRBD2 (8 bases). Germline V gives CDR1 LGHDT, CDR2 YNNKEL (reference sequence). The V and J ends lost 4 bases and 3 bases respectively, with 13 bases between them. This CDR3 has 15 residues. CDR3 DNA: TGTGCCAGCAGCCCGGGAGGGGGCATCTACAATGAGCAGTTCTTC. Translating gives CASSPGGGIYNEQFF.